This record covers a single T cell receptor beta chain. The entry originates in a study of blood T cell repertoires in COVID-19. Libraries were prepared by immunoSEQ multiplex PCR; TCRdb keeps only in-frame clonotypes and omits some of them. The data hold about 300,000 clones, with around 89% observed a single time. The CDR3 loop spans 14 amino acids. V lost 1 base and J lost 7, with 9 bases in between. Germline values: CDR1 SGHNT, CDR2 YYREEE (reference sequence). Source material: peripheral blood. This sequence joins TRBV5-4 and TRBJ1-6, with D hard to call. This clonotype was obtained from a man aged 40-50 years with acute or convalescent COVID-19. CDR3 region: CASSLTGGNSPLHF. For the CDR3, the DNA is TGTGCCAGCAGCTTGACGGGTGGGAATTCACCCCTCCACTTT.